This is a list of T cell receptor beta chains from one sample in a study of T cell changes during pregnancy in multiple sclerosis. The method was immunoSEQ multiplex PCR; TCRdb's version includes in-frame clones alone and lacks a portion of them. The sample lists 90,000 to 100,000 clones; around 90% were seen once. Sequenced material: peripheral blood, taken after pregnancy. These receptor sequences come from a female donor in good health, enrolled as a control in a pregnancy study. Both conserved end residues are trimmed from each CDR3. A D gene is named only where the DNA matches it firmly. Expanded clones get a size class; other rows say once, few or many, or leave the size out.

>TRBV5-1|NA|NA
ASSSIAQY
>TRBV30|NA|TRBD1
AWSVQGDTEAF
>TRBV28|NA|TRBD2
ASSLAGGLTNEQF
>TRBV5-3|once|TRBD2
ARSSSGSTDTQY
>TRBV2|NA|TRBD1
ASSINRGRNTEAF
>TRBV6-5|NA|NA
GSRTGARTDTQY
>TRBV6-6|NA|TRBD1
ASSYWAGGDTQY
>TRBV7-7|NA|NA
ASSLAAGQHNEQF
>TRBV6-6|NA|NA
ASSYSAEGGYEQY
>TRBV6-5|NA|NA
ASSYSSFIPNYGYT
>TRBV7-8|NA|TRBD1
ASSLAGTGGDYGYT
>TRBV14|NA|TRBD1
ASSQQGALGTEAF
>TRBV9|once|TRBD1
ASSVAYQGAEQY
>TRBV28|once|NA
ASSNGRVGEKLF
>TRBV5-1|NA|NA
ASRIGFESRGRTEAF
>TRBV2|NA|NA
ASSEWQGSQPQH
>TRBV19|NA|TRBD2
ATRPLAGGIDTQY
>TRBV6-6|NA|TRBD2
ASSYSGGGGYNEQF
>TRBV6-5|NA|NA
ASTLLSGSTDTQY
>TRBV7-9|NA|NA
ASSPHSGLNTEAF
>TRBV28|NA|NA
ASSLFGENLYGYT
>TRBV5-1|NA|NA
ASSLGSGGELF
>TRBV19|NA|NA
ASSITGNPDTQY
>TRBV28|NA|TRBD2
ASSRWGGHYEQY
>TRBV30|few|NA
AWGRNTEAF
>TRBV7-7|NA|NA
ASSFQGGNEQF
>TRBV6-1|NA|NA
ASMGEGVAEAF
>TRBV25-1|NA|TRBD1
ASSDLQGAEAF
>TRBV4-1|NA|TRBD2
ASSQAGSTKAGGFQETQY
>TRBV2|NA|TRBD1
ASTAGQGTYEQY
>TRBV2|NA|NA
ASSDLTAYNSPLH
>TRBV7-9|NA|NA
ASSSFGGEYEQY
>TRBV2|NA|TRBD2
ASSIGLAPSSYNEQF
>TRBV5-6|NA|NA
ASSLQRGYNEQF
>TRBV15|NA|NA
ATSRDQGAGNTIY
>TRBV2|NA|TRBD2
ASSPRTSGRSNEQF
>TRBV10-2|NA|TRBD1
ASAGQGGETQY
>TRBV28|NA|TRBD2
ASSLWGSGGHSGVNEQF
>TRBV5-1|once|NA
ASSFQANYGYT
>TRBV5-1|NA|TRBD2
ASSLARTSGFYEQY